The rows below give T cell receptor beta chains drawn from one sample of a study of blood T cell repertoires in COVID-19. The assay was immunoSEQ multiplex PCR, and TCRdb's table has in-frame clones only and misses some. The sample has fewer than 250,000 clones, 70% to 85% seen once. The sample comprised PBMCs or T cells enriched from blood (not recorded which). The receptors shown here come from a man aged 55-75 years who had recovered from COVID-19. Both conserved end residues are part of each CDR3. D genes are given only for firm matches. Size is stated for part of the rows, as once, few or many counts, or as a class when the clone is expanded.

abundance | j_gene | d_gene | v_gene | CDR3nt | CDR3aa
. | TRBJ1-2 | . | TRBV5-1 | TGCGCCAGCAGCACCCAGGGTAACTATGGCTACACCTTC | CASSTQGNYGYTF
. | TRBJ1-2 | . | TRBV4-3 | TGCGCCAGCAGCCAAGATTCCCCACAGGGCCGAGGCTACACCTTC | CASSQDSPQGRGYTF
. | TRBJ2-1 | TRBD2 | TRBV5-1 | TGCGCCAGCAGCAAGGGGACTAGCGCTGATGAGCAGTTCTTC | CASSKGTSADEQFF
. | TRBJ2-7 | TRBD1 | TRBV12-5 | TGTGCTAGTGGTTTGGACTTAGGGGACAGGGGGCACGAGCAGTACTTC | CASGLDLGDRGHEQYF
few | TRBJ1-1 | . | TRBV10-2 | TGCGCCAGCAGTGCTTGGAGCACTGAAGCTTTCTTT | CASSAWSTEAFF
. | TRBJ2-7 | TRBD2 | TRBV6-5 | TGTGCCAGCACCAACGGGGGACTAGCGAGCGGCGAGCAGTACTTC | CASTNGGLASGEQYF
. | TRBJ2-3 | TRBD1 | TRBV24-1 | TGTGCCACTTCTTATACAGGGGAAGCAGATACGCAGTATTTT | CATSYTGEADTQYF
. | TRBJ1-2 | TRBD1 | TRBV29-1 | TGCAGCGTTGGGACAGGGGACGGCTATGGCTACACCTTC | CSVGTGDGYGYTF
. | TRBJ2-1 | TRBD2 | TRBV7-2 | TGTGCCAGCAGCTCCCTGGGCGGGGGGCATGGTGAGCAGTTCTTC | CASSSLGGGHGEQFF
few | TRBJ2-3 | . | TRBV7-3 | TGTGCCAGCAGCTTAGGGGAGAACACAGATACGCAGTATTTT | CASSLGENTDTQYF
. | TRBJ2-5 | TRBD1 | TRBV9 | TGTGCCAGCAGCGTAGGGACAGGGATCGGGGAGACCCAGTACTTC | CASSVGTGIGETQYF
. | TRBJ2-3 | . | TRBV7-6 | TGTGCCAGCAGCAAGCAGGGGGGAGCGGGGGCCCCCACAGATACGCAGTATTTT | CASSKQGGAGAPTDTQYF
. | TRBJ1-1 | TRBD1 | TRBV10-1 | TGCGCCAGCCGGGGACAGGTGGACACTGAAGCTTTCTTT | CASRGQVDTEAFF
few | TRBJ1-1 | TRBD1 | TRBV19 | TGTGCCAGTGGGAAAAACAGGGGGACTGAAGCTTTCTTT | CASGKNRGTEAFF
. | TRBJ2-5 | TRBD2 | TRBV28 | TGTGCCAGCAGACTAGCGGGGGGTCAAGAGACCCAGTACTTC | CASRLAGGQETQYF
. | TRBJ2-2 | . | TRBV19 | TGTGCCAGTACCCCCGTCGGAGGCGCGAACACCGGGGAGCTGTTTTTT | CASTPVGGANTGELFF
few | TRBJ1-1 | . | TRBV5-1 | TGCGCCAGCAAATCGGGGTTGAACACTGAAGCTTTCTTT | CASKSGLNTEAFF
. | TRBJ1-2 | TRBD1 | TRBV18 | TGTGCCAGCTCACCCGTGGACAGGAGATTCTATGGCTACACCTTC | CASSPVDRRFYGYTF
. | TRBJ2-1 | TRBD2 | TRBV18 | TGTGCCAGCTCACCCCGGACTAGCGGGTACAATGAGCAGTTCTTC | CASSPRTSGYNEQFF
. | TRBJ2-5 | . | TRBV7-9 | TGTGCCAGCAGCCAAAGCGCTCGGGAGACCCAGTACTTC | CASSQSARETQYF
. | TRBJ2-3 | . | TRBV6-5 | TGTGCCAGCAGTTACACTGTCTTAGGAGCAGATACGCAGTATTTT | CASSYTVLGADTQYF
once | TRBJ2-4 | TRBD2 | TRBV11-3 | TGTGCCAGCAGCCCGAGGACTAGCGGGGGGGAAGAGTACTTC | CASSPRTSGGEEYF
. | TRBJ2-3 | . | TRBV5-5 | TGTGCCAGCAGCTTGGGCAGGGGGGTTGGTGCGCAGTATTTT | CASSLGRGVGAQYF
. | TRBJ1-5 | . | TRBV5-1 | TGCGCCAGCAGCTTGGAGCAGGGCGATCAGCCCCAGCATTTT | CASSLEQGDQPQHF
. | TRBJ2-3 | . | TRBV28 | TGTGCCACTTCGAGCGGAGACACAGATACGCAGTATTTT | CATSSGDTDTQYF
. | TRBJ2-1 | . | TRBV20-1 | TGCAGTGCCCCCCTATACAATGAGCAGTTCTTC | CSAPLYNEQFF